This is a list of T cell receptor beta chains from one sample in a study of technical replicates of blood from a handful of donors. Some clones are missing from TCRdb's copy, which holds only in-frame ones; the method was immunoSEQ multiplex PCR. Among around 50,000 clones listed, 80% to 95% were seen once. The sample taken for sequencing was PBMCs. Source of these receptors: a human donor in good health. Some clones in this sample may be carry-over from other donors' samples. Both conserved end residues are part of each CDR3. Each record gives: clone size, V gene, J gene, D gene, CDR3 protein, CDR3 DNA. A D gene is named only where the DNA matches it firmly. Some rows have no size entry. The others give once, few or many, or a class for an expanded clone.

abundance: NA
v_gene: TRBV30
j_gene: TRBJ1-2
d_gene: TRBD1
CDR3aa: CAWSPSPRQGARRRGYTF
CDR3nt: TGTGCCTGGAGTCCCTCTCCTAGACAGGGGGCGAGAAGACGTGGCTACACCTTC

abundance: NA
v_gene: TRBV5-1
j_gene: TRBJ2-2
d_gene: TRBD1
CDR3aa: CASTPTGGSSTGELFF
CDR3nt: TGCGCCAGCACACCCACAGGGGGCAGTAGCACCGGGGAGCTGTTTTTT

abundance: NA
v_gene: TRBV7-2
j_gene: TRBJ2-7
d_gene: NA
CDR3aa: CASSQEVSSYEQYF
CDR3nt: TGTGCCAGCAGCCAGGAGGTCAGCTCCTACGAGCAGTACTTC

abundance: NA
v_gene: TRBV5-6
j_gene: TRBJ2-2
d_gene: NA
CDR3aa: CASSLVGRSATGELFF
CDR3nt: TGTGCCAGCAGCTTGGTCGGGAGAAGTGCCACCGGGGAGCTGTTTTTT

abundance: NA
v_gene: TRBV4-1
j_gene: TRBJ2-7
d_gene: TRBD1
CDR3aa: CASSQEDRLSYEQYF
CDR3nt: TGCGCCAGCAGCCAAGAGGACAGGCTTTCCTACGAGCAGTACTTC

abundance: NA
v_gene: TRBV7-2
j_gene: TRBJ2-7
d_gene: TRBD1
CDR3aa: CASSRTGVSYEQYF
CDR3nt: TGTGCCAGCAGCCGGACAGGGGTTAGCTACGAGCAGTACTTC

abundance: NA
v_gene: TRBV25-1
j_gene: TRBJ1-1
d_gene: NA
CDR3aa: CASSEGAGITIEAFF
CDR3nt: TGTGCCAGCAGTGAAGGGGCAGGGATAACGATTGAAGCTTTCTTT

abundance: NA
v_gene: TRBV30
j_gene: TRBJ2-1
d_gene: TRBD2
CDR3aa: CAWSKDTGGGEQFF
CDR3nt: TGTGCCTGGAGTAAGGATACGGGAGGGGGTGAGCAGTTCTTC

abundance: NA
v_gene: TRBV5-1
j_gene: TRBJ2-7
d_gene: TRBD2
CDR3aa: CASSLTSGSYEQYF
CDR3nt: TGCGCCAGCAGCTTAACTAGCGGATCCTACGAGCAGTACTTC

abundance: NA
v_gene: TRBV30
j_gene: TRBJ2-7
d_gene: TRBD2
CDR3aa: CAWRRTSGIGEQYF
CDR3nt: TGTGCCTGGAGACGGACTAGCGGGATAGGCGAGCAGTACTTC

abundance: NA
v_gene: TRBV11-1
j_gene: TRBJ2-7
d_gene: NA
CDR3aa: CASSFSVSYEQYF
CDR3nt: TGTGCCAGCAGCTTTAGTGTTTCCTACGAGCAGTACTTC

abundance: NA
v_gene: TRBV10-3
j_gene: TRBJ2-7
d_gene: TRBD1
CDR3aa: CAISEPGQGIDEQYF
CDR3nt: TGTGCCATCAGTGAACCGGGACAGGGGATCGACGAGCAGTACTTC

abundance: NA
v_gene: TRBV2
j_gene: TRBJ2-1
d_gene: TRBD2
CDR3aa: CASRRSLAGAYNEQFF
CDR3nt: TGTGCCAGCCGCAGATCCCTAGCGGGAGCCTACAATGAGCAGTTCTTC

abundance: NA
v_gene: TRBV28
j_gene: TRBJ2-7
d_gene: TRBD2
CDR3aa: CASRLSGREYEQYF
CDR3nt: TGTGCCAGCAGGCTAAGCGGGAGGGAGTACGAGCAGTACTTC

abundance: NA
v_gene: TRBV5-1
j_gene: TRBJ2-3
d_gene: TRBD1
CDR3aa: CASSSRDRGIVDTQYF
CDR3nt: TGCGCCAGCAGCTCCCGGGACAGGGGGATTGTAGATACGCAGTATTTT

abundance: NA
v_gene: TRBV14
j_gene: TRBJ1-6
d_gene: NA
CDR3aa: CASSQVRGGSNSPLHF
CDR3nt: TGTGCCAGCAGCCAGGTACGTGGGGGGAGCAATTCACCCCTCCACTTT

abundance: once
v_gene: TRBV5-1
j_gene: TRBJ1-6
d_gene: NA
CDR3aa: CASSLLGHDNSPLHF
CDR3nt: TGCGCCAGCAGCTTGCTGGGACACGATAATTCACCCCTCCACTTT

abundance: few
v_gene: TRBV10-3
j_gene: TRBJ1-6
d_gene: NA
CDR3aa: CAISNRDPYNSPLHF
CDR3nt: TGTGCCATCAGCAACAGGGATCCTTACAATTCACCCCTCCACTTT

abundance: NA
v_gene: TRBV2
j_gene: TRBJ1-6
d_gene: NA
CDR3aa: CASSEARGTPLHF
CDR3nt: TGTGCCAGCAGTGAAGCCCGAGGTACACCCCTCCACTTT

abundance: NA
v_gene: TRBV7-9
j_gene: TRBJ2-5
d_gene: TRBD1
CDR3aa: CASSTRTGAETQYF
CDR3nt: TGTGCCAGCAGCACCAGGACAGGGGCAGAGACCCAGTACTTC

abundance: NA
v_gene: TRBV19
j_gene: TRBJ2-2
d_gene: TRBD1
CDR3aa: CASSIAEGARTGELFF
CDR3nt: TGTGCCAGTAGTATAGCTGAGGGGGCGCGGACCGGGGAGCTGTTTTTT

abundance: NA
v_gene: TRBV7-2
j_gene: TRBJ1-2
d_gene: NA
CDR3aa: CASSSPGLGGTYGYTF
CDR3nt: TGTGCCAGCAGCTCCCCTGGTCTCGGCGGTACATATGGCTACACCTTC

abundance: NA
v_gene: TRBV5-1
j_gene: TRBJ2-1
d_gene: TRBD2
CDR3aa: CASSLSSGGAWEQFF
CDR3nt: TGCGCCAGCAGCTTGTCAAGCGGGGGGGCATGGGAGCAGTTCTTC

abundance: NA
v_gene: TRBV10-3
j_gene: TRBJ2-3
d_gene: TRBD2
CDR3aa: CAISSAGGGDTQYF
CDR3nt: TGTGCCATCAGTTCGGCGGGAGGTGGGGATACGCAGTATTTT

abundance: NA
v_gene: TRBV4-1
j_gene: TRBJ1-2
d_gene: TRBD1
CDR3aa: CASSPGTGREISYGYTF
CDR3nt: TGCGCCAGCAGCCCAGGGACAGGGAGAGAAATAAGCTATGGCTACACCTTC

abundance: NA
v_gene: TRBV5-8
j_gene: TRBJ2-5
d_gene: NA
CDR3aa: CASSQWAYQETQYF
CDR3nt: TGTGCCAGCAGCCAGTGGGCGTACCAAGAGACCCAGTACTTC

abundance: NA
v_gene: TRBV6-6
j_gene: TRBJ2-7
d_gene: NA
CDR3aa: CAVSGGQHREQYF
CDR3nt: TGTGCCGTCTCGGGGGGCCAACATCGGGAGCAGTACTTC

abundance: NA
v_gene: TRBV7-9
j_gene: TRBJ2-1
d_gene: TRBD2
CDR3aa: CASSIWRGDYNEQFF
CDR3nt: TGTGCCAGCAGCATCTGGCGGGGGGACTACAATGAGCAGTTCTTC

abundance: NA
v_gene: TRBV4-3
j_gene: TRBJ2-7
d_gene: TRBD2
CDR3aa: CASSQPGPLAGGRDYEQYF
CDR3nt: TGCGCCAGCAGCCAGCCCGGCCCACTAGCGGGGGGCCGGGACTACGAGCAGTACTTC

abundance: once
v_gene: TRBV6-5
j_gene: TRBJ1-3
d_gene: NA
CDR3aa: CAMEDSGNTIYF
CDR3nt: TGTGCCATGGAAGACTCGGGAAACACCATATATTTT

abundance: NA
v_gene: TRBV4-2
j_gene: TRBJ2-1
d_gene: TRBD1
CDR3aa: CASREGGTSKGDEQFF
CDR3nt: TGTGCCAGCAGAGAAGGGGGCACCTCAAAGGGCGATGAGCAGTTCTTC

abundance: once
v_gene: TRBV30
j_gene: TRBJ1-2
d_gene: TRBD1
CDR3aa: CAWGGVQGFYGYTF
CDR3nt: TGTGCCTGGGGTGGGGTACAGGGGTTCTATGGCTACACCTTC

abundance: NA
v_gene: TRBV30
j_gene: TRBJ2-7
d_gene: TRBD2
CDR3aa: CAWSAGLAGLSYEQYF
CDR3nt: TGTGCCTGGAGTGCGGGACTAGCGGGTCTCTCCTACGAGCAGTACTTC

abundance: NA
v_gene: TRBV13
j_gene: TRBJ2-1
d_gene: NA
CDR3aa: CASSLEGGSEGSYNEQFF
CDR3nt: TGTGCCAGCAGCTTAGAGGGGGGGTCGGAGGGGTCCTACAATGAGCAGTTCTTC

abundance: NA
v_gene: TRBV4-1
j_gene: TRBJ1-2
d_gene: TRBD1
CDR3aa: CASSQEAGRGRGYGYTF
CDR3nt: TGCGCCAGCAGCCAAGAGGCCGGCAGGGGGCGCGGCTATGGCTACACCTTC

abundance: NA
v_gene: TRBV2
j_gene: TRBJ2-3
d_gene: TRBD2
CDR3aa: CASSVTSGYTDTQYF
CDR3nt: TGTGCCAGCAGTGTAACTAGCGGCTACACAGATACGCAGTATTTT

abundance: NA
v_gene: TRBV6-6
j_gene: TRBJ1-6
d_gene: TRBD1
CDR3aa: CASRTGDNSPLHF
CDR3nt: TGTGCCAGCAGGACAGGGGATAATTCACCCCTCCACTTT

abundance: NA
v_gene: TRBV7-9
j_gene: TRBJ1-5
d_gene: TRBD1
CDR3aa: CASSLAEGANQPQHF
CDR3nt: TGTGCCAGCAGCTTAGCAGAGGGGGCCAATCAGCCCCAGCATTTT

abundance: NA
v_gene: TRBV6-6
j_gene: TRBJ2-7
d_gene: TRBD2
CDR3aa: CASSYSSGGYSYEQYF
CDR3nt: TGTGCCAGCAGTTACTCTAGCGGGGGTTACTCCTACGAGCAGTACTTC

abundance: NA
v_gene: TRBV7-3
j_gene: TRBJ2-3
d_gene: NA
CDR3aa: CASSTSPGDTQYF
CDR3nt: TGTGCCAGCAGCACCTCACCCGGGGATACGCAGTATTTT